One and the same sample provided the 9 T cell receptor beta chains below, sequenced in a study of blood T cells in healthy people across ages. Combining a sample-barcoded 5' primer with a J-beta primer mix, a second PCR ran for 7 to 11 cycles. MiXCR, run by TCRdb on the 5' RACE reads, gives a single entry per CDR3 protein. The data contain 350,000 to 450,000 distinct CDR3 sequences, roughly half of them singletons. Input material: blood. The origin of the receptors is a man in his 60s in good health.

The V call is TRBV6-1, the J call TRBJ2-7, with 14 bases that match TRBD2. CDR1 is MNHNS, CDR2 SASEGT, per germline. V was pared by 4 bases and J by 7 bases, with 9 bases of the junction left unmatched. The CDR3 sequence is 16 residues long. CDR3 sequence (DNA): TGTGCCAGCAGTGGGGGGACTAGCGGGGGCTGCAATGAGCAGTACTTC. This translates into CASSGGTSGGCNEQYF.

The chain is built from TRBV29-1 and TRBJ2-1, with 8 bases matching TRBD2. The CDR3 contains 13 residues. J was trimmed by 6 bases and V by 7 bases; bases with no gene match: 8. Germline CDR1 is SQVTM and CDR2 is ANQGSEA. CDR3 amino acids: CSGRKSGSNEQFF. The DNA for the CDR3 is TGCAGCGGCCGGAAGAGCGGGAGCAATGAGCAGTTCTTC.

This clonotype has a single count. V and J are TRBV20-1 and TRBJ2-7; the match to TRBD2 covers 7 bases. Germline V gene lookup returns CDR1 DFQATT and CDR2 SNEGSKA (reference sequence). CDR3 length equals 15 residues. Unmatched junction bases numbered 15, after V lost 6 bases and J lost 4 bases. CDR3 sequence: CSAPRRERADYEQYF. Written as DNA, the CDR3 is TGCAGTGCCCCCCGGCGGGAGCGGGCCGATTACGAGCAGTACTTC.

This clonotype came up a few times. J is TRBJ2-1 and V is TRBV5-1; possibly TRBD1 or TRBD2 for D (5 bases each). V dropped 7 bases and J dropped 6 bases, with 14 bases sitting between them. The CDR3 consists of 13 residues. Germline V lookup: CDR1 SGHRS, CDR2 YFSETQ. This chain's CDR3 is CASSEGLGNEQFF. The CDR3 nucleotides are TGCGCCAGCTCTGAGGGGCTCGGCAATGAGCAGTTCTTC.

This clonotype was recorded once. One end of the junction is discordant with germline, which a read error may explain. The chain is built from TRBV7-7 and TRBJ2-1; a possible D gene is TRBD1 (6 bases). Germline CDR1 reads SSHAT; CDR2 reads FNYEAQ (reference sequence). The CDR3 loop spans 13 amino acids. The CDR3 DNA reads TGTGCTAGCAGCTCAGGGGTTGGGAATGAGCAGTTCTTC. As protein: CASSSGVGNEQFF.

This clonotype was seen only a few times. The V call is TRBV12-3 or TRBV12-4, the J call TRBJ2-6, with TRBD1 as a possible D gene (5 bases). The CDR3 runs to 16 residues. V lost 3 bases and J lost 0, with 9 bases in between. This CDR3 is CASSLDTFSGANVLTF. The CDR3 DNA sequence: TGTGCCAGCAGTTTGGACACTTTCTCTGGGGCCAACGTCCTGACTTTC.

The chain joins TRBV6-2 or TRBV6-3 to TRBJ2-3; D is uncertain. This CDR3 region has 15 residues. Germline-derived CDR1 and CDR2 are MNHEY and SVGEGT. V was cut by 6 bases and J by 2 bases, with 15 bases left in between. The CDR3 sequence is CASSLVSLNTDTQYF. The CDR3 DNA follows: TGTGCCAGCAGCCTGGTTTCCCTAAACACAGATACGCAGTATTTT.

This clonotype was recorded a few times. This chain connects TRBV25-1 to TRBJ2-5; the match to TRBD1 covers 8 bases. Trimming took 2 bases from V and 5 from J; bases not matched to a gene: 4. Germline assignment: CDR1 MGHDK and CDR2 SYGVNS. CDR3 length: 14 amino acids. In DNA form, the CDR3 reads TGTGCCAGCAGTGAACAGGGGGCTCGGGAGACCCAGTACTTC. It encodes CASSEQGARETQYF.

The chain combines TRBV6-2 or TRBV6-3 with TRBJ2-7; no firm D call. CDR1 MNHEY and CDR2 SVGEGT come from the germline V gene. Trimming removed 5 bases from V and 5 bases from J, with 16 bases in between. The CDR3 extends over 14 amino acids. CDR3 sequence: CASSDQQELNEQYF. CDR3 DNA sequence: TGTGCCAGCAGTGACCAGCAGGAGTTGAACGAGCAGTACTTC.